The subject of this entry is one TCR beta chain. The antigen remains undetermined. This CDR3 is 12 amino acids long. These data are taken from a study of monozygotic twins with inflammatory bowel disease. Study-wide points: Especially where disease activity was present, IBD patients had fewer clonotypes in common with others than healthy twins did. Variability may have been added to patient repertoires by differing immunosuppressive treatments. Telling different T cell subtypes apart from each other was not possible.

Two nested PCRs, run for roughly 16 and 10 cycles, were applied to TCRalpha and TCRbeta cDNA. TCRdb reprocessed the 5' RACE reads and reports one entry per CDR3 protein, with no DNA. The sample has fewer than 550,000 distinct CDR3 sequences. The sequence was collected from a human donor with ulcerative colitis or Crohn's disease, or a healthy co-twin of an affected twin (not recorded which). The specimen was blood. This chain uses TRBV12-3 or TRBV12-4 with TRBJ1-2; TCRdb designates TRBD1, a call that cannot be tested without DNA. CDR3 sequence reads: CASRTGIAGYTF.